This T cell receptor beta chain originates from a study of blood T cell repertoires in COVID-19. Sequenced by immunoSEQ multiplex PCR; TCRdb stores in-frame clones only, minus some. The sample records tens of thousands of clones, about 88% being singletons. The CDR3 runs 13 residues. V gave up 7 bases and J gave up 6 bases; unmatched junction bases: 5. Germline CDR1 is MNHEY and CDR2 is SMNVEV (reference sequence). The receptor's source is a man in his 70s with active COVID-19. Sequenced material: peripheral blood. The chain recombines TRBV27 with TRBJ1-2; 10 bases match TRBD1. The CDR3 DNA sequence: TGTGCCAGCATGGACAGGGGGTTCAATGGCTACACCTTC. It encodes CASMDRGFNGYTF.